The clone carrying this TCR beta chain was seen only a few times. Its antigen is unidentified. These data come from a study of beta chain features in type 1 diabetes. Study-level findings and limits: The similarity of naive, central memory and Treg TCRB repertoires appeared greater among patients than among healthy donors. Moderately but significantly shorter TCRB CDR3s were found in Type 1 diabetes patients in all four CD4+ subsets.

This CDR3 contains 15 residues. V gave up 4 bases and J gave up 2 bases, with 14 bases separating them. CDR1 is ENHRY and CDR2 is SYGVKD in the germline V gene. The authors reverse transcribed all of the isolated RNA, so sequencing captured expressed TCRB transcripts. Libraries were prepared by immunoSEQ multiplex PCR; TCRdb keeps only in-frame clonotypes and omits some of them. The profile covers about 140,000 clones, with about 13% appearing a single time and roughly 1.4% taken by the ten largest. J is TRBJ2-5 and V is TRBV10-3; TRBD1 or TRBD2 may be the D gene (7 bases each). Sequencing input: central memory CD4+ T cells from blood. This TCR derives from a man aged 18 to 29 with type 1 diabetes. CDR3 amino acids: CAISAAGGGQETQYF. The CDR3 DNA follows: TGTGCCATCAGTGCGGCAGGGGGAGGGCAAGAGACCCAGTACTTC.